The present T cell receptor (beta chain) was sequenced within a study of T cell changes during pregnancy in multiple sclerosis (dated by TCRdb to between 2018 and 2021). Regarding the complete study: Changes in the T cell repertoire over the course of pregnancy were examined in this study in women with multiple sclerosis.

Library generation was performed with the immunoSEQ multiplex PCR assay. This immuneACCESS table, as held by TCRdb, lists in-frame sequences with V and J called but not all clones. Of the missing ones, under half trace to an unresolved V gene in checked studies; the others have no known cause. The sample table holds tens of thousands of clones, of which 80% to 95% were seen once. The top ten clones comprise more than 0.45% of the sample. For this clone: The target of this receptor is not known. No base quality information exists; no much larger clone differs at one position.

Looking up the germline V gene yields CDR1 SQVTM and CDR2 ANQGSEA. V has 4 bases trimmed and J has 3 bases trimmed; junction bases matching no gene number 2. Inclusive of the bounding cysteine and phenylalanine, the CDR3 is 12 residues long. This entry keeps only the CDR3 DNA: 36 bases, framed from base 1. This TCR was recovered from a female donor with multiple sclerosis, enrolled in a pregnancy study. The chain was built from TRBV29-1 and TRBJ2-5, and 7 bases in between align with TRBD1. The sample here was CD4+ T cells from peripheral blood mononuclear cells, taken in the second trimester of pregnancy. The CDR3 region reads CSVVGTEETQYF. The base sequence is TGCAGCGTTGTTGGGACAGAAGAGACCCAGTACTTC.